This T cell receptor (beta chain) was captured in a study of control samples from healthy donors and cancer patients. V shed 4 bases and J shed 4 bases, with 10 bases lying between them. The CDR3 contains 13 residues. Produced via immunoSEQ multiplex PCR; TCRdb's table is partial and in-frame only. The profile shows around 80,000 clones, 85% to 90% of them singletons. This clone was seen only once. The receptor was isolated from a man in his fifties or sixties in good health. Sequences were obtained from blood. The chain employs TRBV12-3 or TRBV12-4 and TRBJ2-5, with D perhaps matching TRBD1 or TRBD2 (5 bases each). CDR3 in amino acids: CASSYQGRETQYF. CDR3 sequence (DNA): TGTGCCAGCAGTTACCAGGGACGAGAGACCCAGTACTTC.